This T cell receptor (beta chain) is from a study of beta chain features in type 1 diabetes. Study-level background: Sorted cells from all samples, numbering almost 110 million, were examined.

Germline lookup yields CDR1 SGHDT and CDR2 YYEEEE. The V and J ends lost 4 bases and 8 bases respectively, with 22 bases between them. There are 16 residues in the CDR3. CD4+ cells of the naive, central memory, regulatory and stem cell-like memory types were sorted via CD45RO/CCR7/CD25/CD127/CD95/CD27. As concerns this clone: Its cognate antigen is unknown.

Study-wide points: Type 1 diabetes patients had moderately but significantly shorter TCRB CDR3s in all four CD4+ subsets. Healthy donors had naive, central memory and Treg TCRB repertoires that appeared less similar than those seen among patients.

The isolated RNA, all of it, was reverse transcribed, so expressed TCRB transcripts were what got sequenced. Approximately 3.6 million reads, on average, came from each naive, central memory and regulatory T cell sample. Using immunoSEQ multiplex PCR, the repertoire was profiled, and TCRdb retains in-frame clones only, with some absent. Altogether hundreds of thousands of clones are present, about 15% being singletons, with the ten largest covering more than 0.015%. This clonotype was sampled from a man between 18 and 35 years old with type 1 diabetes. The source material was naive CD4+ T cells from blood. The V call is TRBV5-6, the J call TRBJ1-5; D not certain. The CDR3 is CASSPIVPDGVKPQHF. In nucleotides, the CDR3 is TGTGCCAGCAGCCCAATAGTGCCCGACGGGGTCAAGCCCCAGCATTTT.